Following are 2 T cell receptor beta chains from one sample sequenced in a study of beta chain features in type 1 diabetes. Every isolated RNA sample was fully reverse transcribed, so sequencing captured expressed TCRB transcripts. Assay used: immunoSEQ multiplex PCR; TCRdb lists only in-frame clones, some missing. The sample has 130,000 to 150,000 clones; around a tenth are singletons. The sequencing input was central memory CD4+ T cells from blood. These receptors came from a man younger than 35 in good health.

Only a few counts were recorded for this clone. The chain combines TRBV7-9 with TRBJ1-1; TRBD1 agrees at 10 bases. V was clipped by 3 bases and J by 11 bases; unmatched bases: 3. The CDR3 contains 12 residues. Germline values: CDR1 SEHNR, CDR2 FQNEAQ (reference sequence). The CDR3 sequence is CASSFGQGEAFF. As DNA, the CDR3 is TGTGCCAGCAGCTTTGGACAGGGGGAGGCTTTCTTT.

The sample holds a few counts of this clone. Other nucleotide sequences from this sample produce the same CDR3. J is TRBJ1-3 and V is TRBV7-9; perhaps TRBD1 as D (5 bases). This CDR3 comprises 14 residues. With 3 bases removed from V and 2 bases from J, the gap between germline ends came to 8 bases. Germline lookup yields CDR1 SEHNR and CDR2 FQNEAQ (reference sequence). The CDR3 region is CASSFQGAGNTIYF. In nucleotides, the CDR3 is TGTGCCAGCAGCTTTCAAGGGGCTGGAAACACCATATATTTT. The entire variable domain, with the rest obtained from reference TRBV7-9 and TRBJ1-3, is as follows: DTGVSQNPRHKITKRGQNVTFRCDPISEHNRLYWYRQTLGQGPEFLTYFQNEAQLEKSRLLSDRFSAERPKGSFSTLEIQRTEQGDSAMYLCASSFQGAGNTIYFGEGSWLTVV.